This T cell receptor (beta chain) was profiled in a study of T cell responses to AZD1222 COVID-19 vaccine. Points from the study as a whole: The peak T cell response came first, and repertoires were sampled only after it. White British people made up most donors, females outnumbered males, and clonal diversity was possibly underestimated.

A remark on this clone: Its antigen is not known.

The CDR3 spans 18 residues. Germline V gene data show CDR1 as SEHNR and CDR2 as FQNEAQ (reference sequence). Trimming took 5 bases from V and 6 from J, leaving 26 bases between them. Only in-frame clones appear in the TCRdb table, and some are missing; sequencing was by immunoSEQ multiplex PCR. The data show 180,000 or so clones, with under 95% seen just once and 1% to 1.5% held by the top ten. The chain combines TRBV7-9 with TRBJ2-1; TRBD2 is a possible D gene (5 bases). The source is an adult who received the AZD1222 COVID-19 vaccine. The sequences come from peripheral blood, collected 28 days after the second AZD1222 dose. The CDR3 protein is CASSPRIRGQVIVNEQFF. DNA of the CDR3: TGTGCCAGCAGCCCCCGGATACGCGGGCAGGTAATAGTCAATGAGCAGTTCTTC.